This TCR beta chain is from a study of T cells expressing NK-cell markers. Findings and caveats of the study: Whether expanded NKG2C+ T cell clones were HCMV specific stayed uncertain. Dominant NKG2C+ clonotype frequencies of about 1.0-7.0% of CD8+ T cells were measured in over five donors. Dominance of the CD3+CD56-NKG2C+ fraction by these clonotypes also held in a handful of donors.

For this clonotype: Antigen: not known.

From germline, CDR1 is SGHRS and CDR2 YFSETQ. The CDR3 runs to 12 residues. TCRdb reprocessed the 5' RACE reads and keeps a single row for each CDR3 protein, giving no DNA. Its listing shows 120,000 to 150,000 distinct CDR3 sequences. The receptor comes from a man younger than 35 in good health. Specimen: blood T cells: a sorted CD56 or NKG2C T cell subset, CD4+ or CD8+ T cells, or bulk PBMC T cells (not recorded which). The chain combines TRBV5-1 with TRBJ2-5; TCRdb designates TRBD1, a call that cannot be tested without DNA. CDR3 sequence: CASSGALETQYF.